This entry lists 11 T cell receptor beta chains sequenced from one sample in a study of cytomegalovirus exposure and HLA in healthy donors. Assay: immunoSEQ multiplex PCR; the TCRdb copy retains only in-frame clones and omits some. The table has under 250,000 clones, more than 75% seen once; the top ten hold approximately 12%. Sequencing was done on a sample of PBMCs. The receptors come from a man between 18 and 35 years old in good health and CMV-seropositive.

This clone occurred a few times. The chain links TRBV27 to TRBJ1-1, with unresolved D. CDR1 is MNHEY, CDR2 SMNVEV, per germline (reference sequence). Deletions cut 4 bases from V and 0 bases from J, with 6 bases between. The CDR3 spans 13 residues. The CDR3 DNA reads as TGTGCCAGCAGTTCTCCCATGAACACTGAAGCTTTCTTT. It specifies CASSSPMNTEAFF.

The CDR3 reads CASRGAPITYQPQHF. As DNA, the CDR3 is TGTGCCAGTAGGGGGGCCCCCATCACCTATCAGCCCCAGCATTTT. The chain uses TRBV19 and TRBJ1-5; tentative D call: TRBD1 (6 bases). V was pared by 6 bases and J by 5 bases, with 17 bases between. Germline-derived CDR1 and CDR2 are LNHDA and SQIVND (reference sequence). The CDR3 runs to 15 residues.

This chain connects TRBV6-5 to TRBJ2-3, with unresolved D. The CDR3 is 16 residues long. Looked up from germline, CDR1 is MNHEY and CDR2 is SVGAGI. V dropped 2 bases and J dropped 2 bases, with 14 bases sitting between them. CDR3 DNA: TGTGCCAGCAGTTACGAGCTGACGGGTAACACAGATACGCAGTATTTT. Its protein is CASSYELTGNTDTQYF.

With regard to this clone: At one of its ends the junction is not consistent with the germline gene, which may arise from a read error. V usage is TRBV27 and J usage is TRBJ2-7, with D unresolved. The CDR3 consists of 17 residues. Per germline, CDR1 MNHEY and CDR2 SMNVEV (reference sequence). CDR3 sequence (DNA): TGTGCCAGTAGTTTACTTCCGCTGGGGAACCTCGGGTACGAGCAGTACTTC. This translates into CASSLLPLGNLGYEQYF.

The rearrangement links TRBV5-1 to TRBJ2-3, with 8 bases lining up with TRBD2. This CDR3 region has 17 residues. The germline V gene has CDR1 SGHRS and CDR2 YFSETQ. The V segment lost 2 bases and the J segment 1 base; nucleotides outside the gene matches: 9. CDR3 sequence reads: CASSFYGRAGGTDTQYF. CDR3 DNA sequence: TGCGCCAGCAGCTTTTACGGGAGGGCCGGGGGCACAGATACGCAGTATTTT. Full variable domain (rest looked up from reference TRBV5-1 and TRBJ2-3): KAGVTQTPRYLIKTRGQQVTLSCSPISGHRSVSWYQQTPGQGLQFLFEYFSETQRNKGNFPGRFSGRQFSNSRSEMNVSTLELGDSALYLCASSFYGRAGGTDTQYFGPGTRLTVL.

This clone has a single count. The chain couples TRBV18 to TRBJ1-1; possible D gene TRBD1, 6 bases. V shed 2 bases and J shed 4 bases, with 11 bases lying between them. CDR1 is KGHSH, CDR2 LQKENI, per germline. The CDR3 spans 14 residues. CDR3 region: CASSPSGVSTEAFF. CDR3 in DNA: TGTGCCAGCTCACCATCAGGGGTCAGCACTGAAGCTTTCTTT.

This chain uses TRBV5-8 with TRBJ1-5, with D unclear. The germline V gene has CDR1 SGHTS and CDR2 YDEGEE. This CDR3 contains 14 residues. The ends were cut back, 0 bases at V and 2 bases at J, with 6 bases in the middle. CDR3 sequence (DNA): TGTGCCAGCAGCTTGGGGGCGGGCAATCAGCCCCAGCATTTT. Translated: CASSLGAGNQPQHF.

The chain carries TRBV13 and TRBJ2-1, with TRBD2 as a possible D gene (5 bases). This CDR3 is built from 14 residues. The V end lost 1 base, the J end lost 9 bases, and 13 bases lay between the germline ends. In germline, CDR1 is PRHDT, CDR2 FYEKMQ (reference sequence). CDR3 in amino acids: CASSLVGREGEQFF. The CDR3 nucleotides read TGTGCCAGCAGCTTAGTTGGGCGCGAGGGTGAGCAGTTCTTC.

This chain connects TRBV27 to TRBJ2-7; TRBD2 matches 12 bases. V lost 4 bases and J lost 3; bases outside the gene matches: 10. The germline CDR1 and CDR2 sequences are MNHEY and SMNVEV (reference sequence). The CDR3 totals 17 residues. The CDR3 region has the DNA TGTGCCAGCAGTTCCCGACTAGCGGGAGACTATCTCTACGAGCAGTACTTC. Amino acids: CASSSRLAGDYLYEQYF.

The chain is built from TRBV30 and TRBJ2-1; 8 bases match TRBD2. V lost 4 bases to trimming and J lost 9 bases; unmatched junction nucleotides: 5. This CDR3 has 12 amino acids. Germline CDR1 GTSNPN, CDR2 SVGIG (reference sequence). Written as DNA, the CDR3 is TGTGCCTGGACCGGGACTAGTGTTGAGCAGTTCTTC. Its protein product is CAWTGTSVEQFF.

This clone appeared once. The chain employs TRBV18 and TRBJ1-5; the D gene is possibly TRBD1 (6 bases). The CDR3 is 18 residues long. Germline V gene sequence: CDR1 KGHSH, CDR2 LQKENI. V was trimmed by 1 base and J by 5 bases, leaving 21 bases between them. The CDR3 is CASSPQPGQNLCDQPQHF. In DNA, the CDR3 is TGTGCCAGCTCACCACAACCTGGACAGAACCTATGCGATCAGCCCCAGCATTTT. Looking up the rest from reference TRBV18 and TRBJ1-5 gives the full variable domain: NAGVMQNPRHLVRRRGQEARLRCSPMKGHSHVYWYRQLPEEGLKFMVYLQKENIIDESGMPKERFSAEFPKEGPSILRIQQVVRGDSAAYFCASSPQPGQNLCDQPQHFGDGTRLSIL.